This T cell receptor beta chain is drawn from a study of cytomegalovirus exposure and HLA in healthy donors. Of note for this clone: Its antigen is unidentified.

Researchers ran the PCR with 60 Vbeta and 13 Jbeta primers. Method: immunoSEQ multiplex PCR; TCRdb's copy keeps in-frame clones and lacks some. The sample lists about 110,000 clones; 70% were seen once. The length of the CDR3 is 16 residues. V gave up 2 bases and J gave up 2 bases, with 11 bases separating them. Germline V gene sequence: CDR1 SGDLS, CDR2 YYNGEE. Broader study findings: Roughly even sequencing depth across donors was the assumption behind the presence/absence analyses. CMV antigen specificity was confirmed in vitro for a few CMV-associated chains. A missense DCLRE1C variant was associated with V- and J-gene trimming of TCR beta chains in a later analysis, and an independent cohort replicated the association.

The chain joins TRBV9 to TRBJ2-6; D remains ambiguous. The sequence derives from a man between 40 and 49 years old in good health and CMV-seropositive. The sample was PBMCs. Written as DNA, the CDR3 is TGTGCCAGCAGCGTTCCCCGAGAGGCTGGGGCCAACGTCCTGACTTTC. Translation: CASSVPREAGANVLTF.